This is a list of T cell receptor beta chains from one sample in a study of blood T cell repertoires in COVID-19. The protocol was immunoSEQ multiplex PCR, while the TCRdb copy is restricted to in-frame clones and leaves out a portion. The sample shows about 140,000 clones, approximately 80% of them seen only once. Sequences were obtained from peripheral blood. These receptors originate from a human donor in a cohort sampled during active COVID-19. The CDR3 runs from the conserved cysteine through the conserved F or W. D genes are given only for firm matches. Clone size is not always given. Where it is, it says once, few, many or a class for expanded clones.

J,D,V,size,CDR3,DNA
TRBJ1-1,TRBD1,TRBV5-1,.,CASSSGTGSTEAFF,TGCGCCAGCAGCTCCGGGACAGGGAGCACTGAAGCTTTCTTT
TRBJ2-2,.,TRBV2,.,CASRSLIGGTSNTGELFF,TGTGCCAGCAGGAGTTTAATCGGCGGCACATCGAACACCGGGGAGCTGTTTTTT
TRBJ2-3,TRBD2,TRBV7-9,.,CASSFASAGAQYF,TGTGCCAGCAGCTTCGCGTCAGCGGGGGCGCAGTATTTT
TRBJ2-7,TRBD1,TRBV5-1,.,CASSLVGQGSEQYF,TGCGCCAGCAGCTTGGTGGGACAGGGATCCGAGCAGTACTTC
TRBJ1-2,.,TRBV19,.,CASSPDGGYGYTF,TGTGCCAGTAGTCCGGACGGGGGCTATGGCTACACCTTC
TRBJ2-2,TRBD2,TRBV4-1,.,CASSQPVSGSRGTGELFF,TGCGCCAGCAGCCAACCGGTGAGCGGGAGTCGGGGGACCGGGGAGCTGTTTTTT
TRBJ1-3,.,TRBV5-1,.,CASSLMVSSGNTIYF,TGCGCCAGCAGCTTGATGGTCAGCTCTGGAAACACCATATATTTT
TRBJ2-3,.,TRBV7-9,.,CASTVTGVSQYF,TGTGCCAGCACGGTGACGGGGGTCTCGCAGTATTTT
TRBJ2-1,TRBD1,TRBV7-8,.,CASSLMRGRGWWDEQFF,TGTGCCAGCAGCTTGATGCGCGGCAGGGGGTGGTGGGATGAGCAGTTCTTC
TRBJ2-2,.,TRBV5-1,.,CASSLASAFGELFF,TGCGCCAGCAGCTTGGCCAGCGCGTTTGGGGAGCTGTTTTTT
TRBJ1-1,.,TRBV7-2,.,CASNRNGGYTEAFF,TGTGCCAGCAACCGTAACGGGGGATACACTGAAGCTTTCTTT
TRBJ2-7,TRBD2,TRBV7-8,.,CASGASGRANYEQYF,TGTGCCAGTGGGGCTAGCGGGAGGGCAAACTACGAGCAGTACTTC
TRBJ2-5,.,TRBV12-3/TRBV12-4,.,CASSLQGSETQYF,TGTGCCAGCAGTTTACAGGGTTCGGAGACCCAGTACTTC
TRBJ2-3,TRBD1,TRBV18,.,CASSPFARGGGDTQYF,TGTGCCAGCTCACCTTTTGCTAGAGGGGGCGGAGATACGCAGTATTTT
TRBJ1-4,.,TRBV2,.,CADKGGGPVEKLFF,TGTGCCGACAAGGGGGGAGGGCCTGTTGAAAAACTGTTTTTT
TRBJ2-2,TRBD2,TRBV7-3,.,CASSPEREVTGELFF,TGTGCCAGCAGCCCCGAGCGGGAGGTCACCGGGGAGCTGTTTTTT
TRBJ2-7,TRBD1,TRBV18,.,CASSSPGTGAYEQYF,TGTGCCAGCTCATCGCCCGGGACAGGGGCCTACGAGCAGTACTTC
TRBJ2-2,.,TRBV19,.,CASSIGVGELFF,TGTGCCAGTAGTATAGGAGTCGGGGAGCTGTTTTTT
TRBJ1-2,TRBD1,TRBV12-3/TRBV12-4,few,CASSFQTGAYTF,TGTGCCAGCAGTTTCCAAACAGGGGCCTACACCTTC
TRBJ2-7,.,TRBV5-1,.,CASSLDGVYEQYF,TGCGCCAGCAGCTTGGACGGGGTCTACGAGCAGTACTTC
TRBJ2-7,TRBD1,TRBV12-5,once,CASGTGTGGIYEQYF,TGTGCTAGTGGTACCGGGACAGGGGGAATCTACGAGCAGTACTTC
TRBJ2-7,.,TRBV21-1,.,CASRATGADSSYEQYF,TGTGCCAGCAGGGCCACAGGGGCTGACAGCTCCTACGAGCAGTACTTC
TRBJ2-2,TRBD2,TRBV19,.,CASSIKREGAGELFF,TGTGCCAGTAGTATCAAGCGGGAGGGGGCCGGGGAGCTGTTTTTT
TRBJ2-3,.,TRBV9,.,CASSVGPSSSTDTQYF,TGTGCCAGCAGCGTAGGGCCAAGTTCTAGCACAGATACGCAGTATTTT